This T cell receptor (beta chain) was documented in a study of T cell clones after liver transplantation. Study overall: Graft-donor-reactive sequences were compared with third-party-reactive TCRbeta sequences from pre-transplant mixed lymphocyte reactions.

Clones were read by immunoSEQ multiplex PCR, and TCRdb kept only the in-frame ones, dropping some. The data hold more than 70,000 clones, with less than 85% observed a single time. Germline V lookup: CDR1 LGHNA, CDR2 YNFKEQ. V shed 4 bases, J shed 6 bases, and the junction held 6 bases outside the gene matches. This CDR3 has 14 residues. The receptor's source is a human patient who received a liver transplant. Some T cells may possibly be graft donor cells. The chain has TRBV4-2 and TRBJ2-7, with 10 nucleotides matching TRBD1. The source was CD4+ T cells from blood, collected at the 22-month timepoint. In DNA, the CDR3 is TGTGCCAGCAGCCTTGGGGACAGGGGAAGCGAGCAGTACTTC. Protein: CASSLGDRGSEQYF.